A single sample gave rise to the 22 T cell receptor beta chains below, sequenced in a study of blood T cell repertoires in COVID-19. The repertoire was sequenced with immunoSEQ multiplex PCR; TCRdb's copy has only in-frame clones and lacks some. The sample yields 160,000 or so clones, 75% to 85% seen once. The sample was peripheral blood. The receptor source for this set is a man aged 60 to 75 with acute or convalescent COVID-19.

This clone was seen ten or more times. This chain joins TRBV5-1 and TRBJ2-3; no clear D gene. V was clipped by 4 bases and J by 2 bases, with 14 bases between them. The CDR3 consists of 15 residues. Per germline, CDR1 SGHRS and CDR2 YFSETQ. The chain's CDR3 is CASSPAVRHTDTQYF. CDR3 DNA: TGCGCCAGCAGCCCTGCTGTCAGGCACACAGATACGCAGTATTTT.

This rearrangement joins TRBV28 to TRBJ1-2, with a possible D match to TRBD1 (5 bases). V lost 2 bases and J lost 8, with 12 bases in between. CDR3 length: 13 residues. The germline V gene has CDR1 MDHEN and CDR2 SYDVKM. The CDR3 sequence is CASSLPQGGGYTF. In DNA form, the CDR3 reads TGTGCCAGCAGTTTACCCCAGGGAGGAGGCTACACCTTC.

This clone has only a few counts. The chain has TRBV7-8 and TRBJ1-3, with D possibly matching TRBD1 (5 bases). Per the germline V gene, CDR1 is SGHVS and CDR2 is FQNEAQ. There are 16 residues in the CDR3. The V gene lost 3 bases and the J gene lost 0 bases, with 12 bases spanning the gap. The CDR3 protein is CASSLGHPYSGNTIYF. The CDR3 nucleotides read TGTGCCAGCAGCTTGGGGCACCCTTACTCTGGAAACACCATATATTTT.

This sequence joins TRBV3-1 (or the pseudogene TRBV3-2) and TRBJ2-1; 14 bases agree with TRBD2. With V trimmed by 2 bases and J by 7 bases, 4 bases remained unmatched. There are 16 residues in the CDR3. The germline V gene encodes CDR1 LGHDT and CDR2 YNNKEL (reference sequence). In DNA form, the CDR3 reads TGTGCCAGCAGCCAACCGGGACTAGCGGGGGTAAATGAGCAGTTCTTC. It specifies CASSQPGLAGVNEQFF.

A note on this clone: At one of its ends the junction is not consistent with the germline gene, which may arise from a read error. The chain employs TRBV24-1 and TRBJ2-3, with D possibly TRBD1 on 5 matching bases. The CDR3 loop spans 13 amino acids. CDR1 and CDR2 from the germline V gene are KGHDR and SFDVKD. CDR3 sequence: CATSDQPTETQYF. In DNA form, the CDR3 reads TGTGCCACCAGTGATCAACCGACAGAAACGCAGTATTTT.

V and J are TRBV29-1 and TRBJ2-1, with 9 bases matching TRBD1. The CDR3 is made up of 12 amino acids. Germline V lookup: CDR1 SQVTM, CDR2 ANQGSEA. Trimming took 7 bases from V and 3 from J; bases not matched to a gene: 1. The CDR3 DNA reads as TGCAGCGGGACAGGGGACTACAATGAGCAGTTCTTC. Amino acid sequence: CSGTGDYNEQFF.

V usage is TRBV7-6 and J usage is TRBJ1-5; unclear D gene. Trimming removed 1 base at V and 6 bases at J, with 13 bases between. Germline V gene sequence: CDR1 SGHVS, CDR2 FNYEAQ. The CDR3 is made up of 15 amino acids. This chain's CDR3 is CASSLDEGFGQPQHF. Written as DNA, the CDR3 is TGTGCCAGCAGCTTAGATGAGGGATTCGGTCAGCCCCAGCATTTT. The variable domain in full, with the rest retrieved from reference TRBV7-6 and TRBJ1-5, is GAGVSQSPRYKVTKRGQDVALRCDPISGHVSLYWYRQALGQGPEFLTYFNYEAQQDKSGLPNDRFSAERPEGSISTLTIQRTEQRDSAMYRCASSLDEGFGQPQHFGDGTRLSIL.

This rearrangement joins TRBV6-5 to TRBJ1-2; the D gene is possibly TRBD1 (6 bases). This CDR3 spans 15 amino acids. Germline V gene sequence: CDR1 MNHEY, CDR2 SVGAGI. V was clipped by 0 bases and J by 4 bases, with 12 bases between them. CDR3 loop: CASSYSTGSPYGYTF. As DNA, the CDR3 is TGTGCCAGCAGTTACTCGACAGGCAGCCCCTATGGCTACACCTTC.

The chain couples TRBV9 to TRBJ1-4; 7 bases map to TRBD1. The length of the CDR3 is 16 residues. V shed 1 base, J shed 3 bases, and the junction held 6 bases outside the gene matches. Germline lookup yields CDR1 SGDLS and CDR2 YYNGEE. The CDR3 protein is CASSVTTGLANEKLFF. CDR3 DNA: TGTGCCAGCAGCGTAACGACAGGGCTTGCTAATGAAAAACTGTTTTTT.

Written as DNA, the CDR3 is TGCAGCGTCCGTCCGGGACAGATGAACACTGAAGCTTTCTTT. Encoded protein: CSVRPGQMNTEAFF. The chain employs TRBV29-1 and TRBJ1-1; 7 bases fit TRBD1. The J segment lost 0 bases and the V segment lost 6 bases, leaving 7 bases of the junction unmatched. This CDR3 contains 14 residues. Germline CDR1 reads SQVTM; CDR2 reads ANQGSEA.

The CDR3 nucleotides read TGTGCCAGCAGTGAATATATCCGGAATGAAAAACTGTTTTTT. Residues: CASSEYIRNEKLFF. This chain joins TRBV6-1 and TRBJ1-4; D is ambiguous. The V end lost 2 bases, the J end lost 5 bases, and 9 bases lay between the germline ends. In germline, CDR1 is MNHNS, CDR2 SASEGT. The CDR3 consists of 14 residues.

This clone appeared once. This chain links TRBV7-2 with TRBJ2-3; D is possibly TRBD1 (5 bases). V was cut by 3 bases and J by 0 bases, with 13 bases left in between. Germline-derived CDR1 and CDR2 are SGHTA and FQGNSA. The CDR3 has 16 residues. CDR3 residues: CASSFQGAVSTDTQYF. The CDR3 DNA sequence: TGTGCCAGCAGCTTCCAAGGGGCTGTTAGCACAGATACGCAGTATTTT.

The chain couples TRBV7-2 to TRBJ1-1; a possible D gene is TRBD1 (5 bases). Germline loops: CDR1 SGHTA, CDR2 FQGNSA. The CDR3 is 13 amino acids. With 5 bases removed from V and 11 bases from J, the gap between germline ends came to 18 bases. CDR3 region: CASSPRPGYAAFF. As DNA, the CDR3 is TGTGCCAGCAGCCCGCGACCAGGGTATGCGGCTTTCTTT. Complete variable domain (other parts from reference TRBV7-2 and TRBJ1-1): GAGVSQSPSNKVTEKGKDVELRCDPISGHTALYWYRQSLGQGLEFLIYFQGNSAPDKSGLPSDRFSAERTGGSVSTLTIQRTQQEDSAVYLCASSPRPGYAAFFGQGTRLTVV.

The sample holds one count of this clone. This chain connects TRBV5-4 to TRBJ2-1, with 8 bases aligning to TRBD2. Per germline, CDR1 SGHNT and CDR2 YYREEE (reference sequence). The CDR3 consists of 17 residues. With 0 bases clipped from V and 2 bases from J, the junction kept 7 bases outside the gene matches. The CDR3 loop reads CASSLGAGTSTYNEQFF. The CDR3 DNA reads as TGTGCCAGCAGCTTGGGAGCGGGGACTAGTACCTACAATGAGCAGTTCTTC.

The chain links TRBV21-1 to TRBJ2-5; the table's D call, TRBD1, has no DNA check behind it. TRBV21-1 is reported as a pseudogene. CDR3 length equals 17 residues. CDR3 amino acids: CASSKHFYGAGRETQYF. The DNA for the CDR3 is TGTGCCAGCAGCAAACACTTTTATGGGGCTGGGCGAGAGACCCAGTACTTC.

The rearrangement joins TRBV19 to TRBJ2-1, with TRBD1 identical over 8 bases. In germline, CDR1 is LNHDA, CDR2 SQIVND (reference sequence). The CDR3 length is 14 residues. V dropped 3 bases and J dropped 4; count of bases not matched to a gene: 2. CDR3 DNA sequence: TGTGCCAGTAGTATTGACAGGGGTTACAATGAGCAGTTCTTC. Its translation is CASSIDRGYNEQFF.

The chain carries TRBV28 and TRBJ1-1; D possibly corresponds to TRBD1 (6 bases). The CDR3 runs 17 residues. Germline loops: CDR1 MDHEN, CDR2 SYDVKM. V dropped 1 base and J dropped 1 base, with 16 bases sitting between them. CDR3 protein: CASSLYAAGQSNTEAFF. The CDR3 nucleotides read TGTGCCAGCAGTTTATACGCCGCCGGACAGTCGAACACTGAAGCTTTCTTT.

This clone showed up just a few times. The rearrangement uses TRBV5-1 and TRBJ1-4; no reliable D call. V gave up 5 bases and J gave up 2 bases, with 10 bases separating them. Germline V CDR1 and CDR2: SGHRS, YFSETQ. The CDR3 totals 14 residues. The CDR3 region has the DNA TGCGCCAGCAGTTCCGAGAGGACTAATGAAAAACTGTTTTTT. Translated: CASSSERTNEKLFF.

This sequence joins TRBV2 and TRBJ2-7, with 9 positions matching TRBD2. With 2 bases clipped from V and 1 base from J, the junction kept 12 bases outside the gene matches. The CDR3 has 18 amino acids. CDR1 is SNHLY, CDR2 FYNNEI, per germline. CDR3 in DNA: TGTGCCAGCAGTGAAATATGGCTAGCGGGGCCCCCTTCCTACGAGCAGTACTTC. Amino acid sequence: CASSEIWLAGPPSYEQYF.

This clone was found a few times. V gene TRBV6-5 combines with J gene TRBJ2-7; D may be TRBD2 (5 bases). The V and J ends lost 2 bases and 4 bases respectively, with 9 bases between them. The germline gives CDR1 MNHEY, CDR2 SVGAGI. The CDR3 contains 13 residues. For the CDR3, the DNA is TGTGCCAGCAGTTACCCCGGGGTTTACGAGCAGTACTTC. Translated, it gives CASSYPGVYEQYF.

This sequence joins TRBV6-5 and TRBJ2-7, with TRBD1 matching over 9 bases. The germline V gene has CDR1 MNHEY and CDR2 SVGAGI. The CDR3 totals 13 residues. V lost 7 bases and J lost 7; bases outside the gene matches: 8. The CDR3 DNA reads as TGTGCCAGCAAACGAGGGACAGGGCTTGAGCAGTACTTC. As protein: CASKRGTGLEQYF.

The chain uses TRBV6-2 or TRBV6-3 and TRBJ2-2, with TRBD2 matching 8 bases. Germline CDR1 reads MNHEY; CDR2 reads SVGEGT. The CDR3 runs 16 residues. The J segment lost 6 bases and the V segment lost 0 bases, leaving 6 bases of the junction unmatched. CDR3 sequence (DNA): TGTGCCAGCAGTTACTCCGGGACTAGGAGGGCCGGGGAGCTGTTTTTT. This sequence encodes CASSYSGTRRAGELFF.